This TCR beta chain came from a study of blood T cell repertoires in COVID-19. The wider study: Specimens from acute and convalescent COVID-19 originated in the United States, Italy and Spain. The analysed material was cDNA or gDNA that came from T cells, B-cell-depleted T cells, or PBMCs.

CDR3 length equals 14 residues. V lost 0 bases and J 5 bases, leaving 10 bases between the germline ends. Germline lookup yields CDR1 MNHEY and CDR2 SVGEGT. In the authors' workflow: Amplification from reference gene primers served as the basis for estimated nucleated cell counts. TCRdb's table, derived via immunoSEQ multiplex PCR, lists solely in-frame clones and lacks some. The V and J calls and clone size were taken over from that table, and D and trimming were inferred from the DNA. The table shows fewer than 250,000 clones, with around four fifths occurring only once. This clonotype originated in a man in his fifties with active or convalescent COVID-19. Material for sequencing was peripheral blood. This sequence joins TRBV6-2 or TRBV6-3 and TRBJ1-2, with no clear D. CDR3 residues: CASSYSPVWYGYTF. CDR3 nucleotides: TGTGCCAGCAGTTACTCCCCGGTATGGTATGGCTACACCTTC.